This T cell receptor beta chain was sequenced during a study of beta chain features in type 1 diabetes. Study outcomes and limitations: Moderate yet significant TCRB CDR3 shortening was seen in Type 1 diabetes patients in all four CD4+ subsets.

Concerning this clone itself: Its specificity is not known.

The ends were cut back, 4 bases at V and 3 bases at J, with 13 bases in the middle. This CDR3 region has 14 residues. Germline CDR1 and CDR2: SGHAT and FQNNGV. Isolated RNA was reverse transcribed in full, so expressed TCRB transcripts were sequenced. The assay was immunoSEQ multiplex PCR, and TCRdb's table has in-frame clones only and misses some. The sample has hundreds of thousands of clones, around a sixth seen once. The sample taken for sequencing was naive CD4+ T cells from blood. This chain connects TRBV11-2 to TRBJ2-7; D gene ambiguous. The clonotype originates from a man younger than 35 in good health. The CDR3 reads CASSSSFIGYEQYF. Here the CDR3 DNA reads TGTGCCAGCAGCTCCTCCTTCATTGGCTACGAGCAGTACTTC.